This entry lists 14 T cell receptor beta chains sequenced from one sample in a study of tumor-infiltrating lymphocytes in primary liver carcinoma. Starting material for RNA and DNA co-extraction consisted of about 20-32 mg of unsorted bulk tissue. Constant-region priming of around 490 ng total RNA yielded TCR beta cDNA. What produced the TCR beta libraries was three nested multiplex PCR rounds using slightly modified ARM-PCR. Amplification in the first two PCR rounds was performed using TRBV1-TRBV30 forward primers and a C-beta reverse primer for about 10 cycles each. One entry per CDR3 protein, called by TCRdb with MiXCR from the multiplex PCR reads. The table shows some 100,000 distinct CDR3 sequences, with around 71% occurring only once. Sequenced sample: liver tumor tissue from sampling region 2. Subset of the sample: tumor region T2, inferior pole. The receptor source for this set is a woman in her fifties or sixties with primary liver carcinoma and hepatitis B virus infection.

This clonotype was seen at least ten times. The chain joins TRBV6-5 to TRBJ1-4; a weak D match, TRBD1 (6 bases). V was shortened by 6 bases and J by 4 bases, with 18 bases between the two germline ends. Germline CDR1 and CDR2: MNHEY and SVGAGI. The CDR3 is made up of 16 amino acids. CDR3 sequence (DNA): TGTGCCAGCAGGGGGGCTCGTCGGGAATTTAATGAAAAACTGTTTTTT. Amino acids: CASRGARREFNEKLFF.

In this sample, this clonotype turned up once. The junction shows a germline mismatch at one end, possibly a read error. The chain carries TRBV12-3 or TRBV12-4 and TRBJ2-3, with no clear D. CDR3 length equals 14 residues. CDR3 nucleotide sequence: TGTGCCAGCAGCTCGTCTAGTGTCACAGATACGAAGTATTTT. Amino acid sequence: CASSSSSVTDTKYF.

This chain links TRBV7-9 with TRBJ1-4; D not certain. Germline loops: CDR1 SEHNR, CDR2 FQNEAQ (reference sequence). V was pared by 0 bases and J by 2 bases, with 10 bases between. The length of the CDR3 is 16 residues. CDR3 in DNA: TGTGCCAGCAGCTTAGCGCTGGGTCCGACTAATGAAAAACTGTTTTTT. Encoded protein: CASSLALGPTNEKLFF.

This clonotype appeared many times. CDR3 amino acids: CATSDTGQGSSYEQYF. CDR3 DNA sequence: TGTGCCACCAGTGACACTGGACAGGGGAGCTCCTACGAGCAGTACTTC. The gene calls are TRBV24-1 and TRBJ2-7; 9 bases line up with TRBD1. This CDR3 region has 16 residues. Per the germline V gene, CDR1 is KGHDR and CDR2 is SFDVKD. V was clipped by 4 bases and J by 0 bases; unmatched bases: 6.

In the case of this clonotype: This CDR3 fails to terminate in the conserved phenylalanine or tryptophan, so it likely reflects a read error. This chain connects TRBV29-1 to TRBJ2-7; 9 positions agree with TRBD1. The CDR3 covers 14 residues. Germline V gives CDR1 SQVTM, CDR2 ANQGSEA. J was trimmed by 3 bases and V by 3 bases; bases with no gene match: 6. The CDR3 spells CSVDSTGGLYEQYS. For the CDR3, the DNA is TGCAGCGTTGACTCGACAGGGGGTCTCTACGAGCAGTACTCC.

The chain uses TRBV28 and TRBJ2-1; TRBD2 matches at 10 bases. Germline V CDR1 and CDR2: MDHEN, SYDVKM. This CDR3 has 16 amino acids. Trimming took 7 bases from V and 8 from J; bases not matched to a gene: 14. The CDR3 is CASTFLSGRALDEQFF. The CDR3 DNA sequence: TGTGCCAGCACTTTCCTAAGCGGGAGGGCCCTCGATGAGCAGTTCTTC.

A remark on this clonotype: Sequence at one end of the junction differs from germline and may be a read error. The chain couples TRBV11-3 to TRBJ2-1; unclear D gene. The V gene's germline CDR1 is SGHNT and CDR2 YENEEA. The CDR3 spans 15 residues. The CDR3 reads CAISLGVGSYNEQFF. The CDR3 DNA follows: TGTGCCATCAGCTTAGGTGTCGGTTCCTACAATGAGCAGTTCTTC.

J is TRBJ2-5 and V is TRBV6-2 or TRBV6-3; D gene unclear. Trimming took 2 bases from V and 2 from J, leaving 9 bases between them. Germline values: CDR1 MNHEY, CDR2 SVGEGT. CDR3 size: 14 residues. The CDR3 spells CASSYSDPQETQYF. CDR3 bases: TGTGCCAGCAGTTACAGCGACCCACAAGAGACCCAGTACTTC.

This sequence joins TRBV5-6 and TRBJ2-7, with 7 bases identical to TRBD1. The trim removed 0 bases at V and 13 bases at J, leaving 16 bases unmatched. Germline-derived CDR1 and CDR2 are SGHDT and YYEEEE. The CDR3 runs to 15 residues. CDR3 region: CASSLVDRNTYGHYF. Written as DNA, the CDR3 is TGTGCCAGCAGCTTGGTGGACAGGAATACTTACGGGCATTACTTC.

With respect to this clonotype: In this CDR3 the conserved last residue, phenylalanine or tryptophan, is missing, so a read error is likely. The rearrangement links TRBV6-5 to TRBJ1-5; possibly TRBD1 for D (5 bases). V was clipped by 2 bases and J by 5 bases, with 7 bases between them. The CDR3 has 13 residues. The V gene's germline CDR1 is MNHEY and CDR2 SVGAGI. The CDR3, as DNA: TGTGCCAGCAGTTACGCGGGGGATCAGCCCCAGCATTCT. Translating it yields CASSYAGDQPQHS.

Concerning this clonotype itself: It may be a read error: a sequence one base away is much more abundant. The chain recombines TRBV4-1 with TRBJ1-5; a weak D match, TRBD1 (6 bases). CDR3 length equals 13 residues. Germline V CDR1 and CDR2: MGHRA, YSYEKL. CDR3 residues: CTSSSQGSQPQHF. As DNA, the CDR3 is TGCACCAGCAGCTCACAGGGTTCGCAGCCCCAGCATTTT.

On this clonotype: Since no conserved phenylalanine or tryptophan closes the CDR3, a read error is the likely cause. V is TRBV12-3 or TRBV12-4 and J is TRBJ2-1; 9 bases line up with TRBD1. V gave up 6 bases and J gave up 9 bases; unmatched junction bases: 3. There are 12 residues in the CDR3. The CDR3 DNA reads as TGTGCCAGCAGACAGGGGGCTACTGAGCAGTTCTTG. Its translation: CASRQGATEQFL.

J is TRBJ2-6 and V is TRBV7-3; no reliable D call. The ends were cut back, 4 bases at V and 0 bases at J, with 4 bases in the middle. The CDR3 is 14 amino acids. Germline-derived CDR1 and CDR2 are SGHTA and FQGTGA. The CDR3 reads CASSSGSGANVLTF. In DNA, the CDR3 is TGTGCCAGCAGCTCCGGCTCTGGGGCCAACGTCCTGACTTTC.

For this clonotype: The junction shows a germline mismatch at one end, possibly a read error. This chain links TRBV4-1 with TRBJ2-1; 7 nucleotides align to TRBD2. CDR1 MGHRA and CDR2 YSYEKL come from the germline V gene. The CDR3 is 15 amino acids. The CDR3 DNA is TGCGCCAGCAGCCAAGGCGGGAGATCCTACAATGACCAGTTCTTC. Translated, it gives CASSQGGRSYNDQFF.